This paragraph reports one TCR beta chain. Antigen specificity is unknown. The entry originates in a study of T-cell reconstitution after alpha-beta-depleted transplantation in children. Study-wide results and caveats: Several hundred rapidly expanded clones from non-depleted graft cells reportedly supplied alpha-beta T cells about two months post-transplant.

V was shortened by 4 bases and J by 0 bases, with 4 bases between the two germline ends. This CDR3 region has 12 residues. The germline CDR1 and CDR2 sequences are LNHNV and YYDKDF (reference sequence). During its preparation, the TCRbeta library received unique molecular identifiers. TCRdb itself ran the PCR reads through MiXCR, one entry per CDR3 protein. The sample lists approximately 630,000 distinct CDR3 sequences, less than 15% occurring once. Sequenced here: PBMCs, sampled before TCRalphabeta/CD19-depleted stem cell transplant. The TCR originated in a girl aged 2-10 years with congenital amegakaryocytic thrombocytopenia, due to receive a stem cell transplant. This chain joins TRBV15 and TRBJ2-7; D call uncertain. The CDR3 reads CATSTASYEQYF. In nucleotides, the CDR3 is TGTGCCACCAGCACGGCCTCCTACGAGCAGTACTTC.